The next 17 T cell receptor beta chains were all read from a single sample in a study of CD8+ T cells in alopecia areata. cDNA prepared by RNA extraction and subsequent reverse transcription served as the template for sequencing. The table came from immunoSEQ multiplex PCR; TCRdb's copy has only in-frame clones and leaves some out. Of fewer than 100,000 clones in the sample, approximately 66% were seen once. The treatment denotes: oral pan-JAK inhibitor, 5-10 mg twice daily. Sequences were derived from CD8+ T cells sorted from blood, sampled at week 4, from a patient treated with tofacitinib. The receptor source for this set is a human donor with alopecia areata.

This sequence joins TRBV27 and TRBJ1-2; 9 bases align to TRBD1. Germline values: CDR1 MNHEY, CDR2 SMNVEV (reference sequence). V was clipped by 4 bases and J by 0 bases; unmatched bases: 3. The CDR3 is 15 residues long. CDR3 in DNA: TGTGCCAGCAGTTCGGGACAGGGCACTAACTATGGCTACACCTTC. Its translation is CASSSGQGTNYGYTF.

This clone was seen a few times. The gene calls are TRBV7-6 and TRBJ1-3; D unclear. Germline CDR1 is SGHVS and CDR2 is FNYEAQ. CDR3 size: 11 residues. The V and J ends lost 3 bases and 4 bases respectively, with 1 base between them. The CDR3 DNA reads as TGTGCCAGCAGCTTGGGAAACACCATATATTTT. Translated: CASSLGNTIYF. Full variable domain (rest looked up from reference TRBV7-6 and TRBJ1-3): GAGVSQSPRYKVTKRGQDVALRCDPISGHVSLYWYRQALGQGPEFLTYFNYEAQQDKSGLPNDRFSAERPEGSISTLTIQRTEQRDSAMYRCASSLGNTIYFGEGSWLTVV.

This rearrangement joins TRBV7-6 to TRBJ2-7; D gene unclear. V gave up 5 bases and J gave up 0 bases, with 20 bases separating them. Germline V gives CDR1 SGHVS, CDR2 FNYEAQ. This CDR3 is 17 amino acids long. CDR3 nucleotides: TGTGCCAGCAGCGCCTCACGTGGCTTCAGGAGCTCCTACGAGCAGTACTTC. It encodes CASSASRGFRSSYEQYF. The full variable domain, completed using reference TRBV7-6 and TRBJ2-7, is GAGVSQSPRYKVTKRGQDVALRCDPISGHVSLYWYRQALGQGPEFLTYFNYEAQQDKSGLPNDRFSAERPEGSISTLTIQRTEQRDSAMYRCASSASRGFRSSYEQYFGPGTRLTVT.

V is TRBV29-1 and J is TRBJ2-7; 11 positions agree with TRBD2. With 7 bases clipped from V and 4 bases from J, the junction kept 9 bases outside the gene matches. The CDR3 is made up of 14 amino acids. Per the germline V gene, CDR1 is SQVTM and CDR2 is ANQGSEA. CDR3 DNA sequence: TGCAGCGCCGCCCCGACTAGCGGGATGTACGAGCAGTACTTC. Residues: CSAAPTSGMYEQYF.

A few counts support this clone. V usage is TRBV27 and J usage is TRBJ2-5; D not certain. Between the trimmed V and J ends, which lost 6 bases and 1 base, there was a span of 9 bases. The CDR3 is made up of 13 amino acids. Germline CDR1 and CDR2: MNHEY and SMNVEV (reference sequence). Here the CDR3 DNA reads TGTGCCAGCAGGCCCTTGGGCCAAGAGACCCAGTACTTC. It codes for CASRPLGQETQYF.

V and J are TRBV5-4 and TRBJ1-2, with D uncertain. Germline V CDR1 and CDR2: SGHNT, YYREEE (reference sequence). This CDR3 has 13 residues. Trimming shortened V by 2 bases and J by 8 bases, and 13 bases separated the two germline ends. The CDR3 sequence is CASSFSLGEGYTF. In DNA form, the CDR3 reads TGTGCCAGCAGCTTCTCCTTGGGCGAGGGCTACACCTTC.

The chain carries TRBV11-2 and TRBJ2-7; D not certain. CDR1 is SGHAT, CDR2 FQNNGV, per germline. This CDR3 spans 11 amino acids. V shed 2 bases and J shed 6 bases, with 5 bases lying between them. The CDR3 spells CASSLIVEQYF. The CDR3 bases are TGTGCCAGCAGCTTAATCGTCGAGCAGTACTTC.

This rearrangement joins TRBV7-6 to TRBJ1-1; D perhaps matches TRBD1 (5 bases). V was pared by 1 base and J by 0 bases, with 9 bases between. Germline V CDR1 and CDR2: SGHVS, FNYEAQ. The CDR3 is made up of 15 amino acids. CDR3 nucleotides: TGTGCCAGCAGCTTAGATGGGGCCCTGAACACTGAAGCTTTCTTT. Translated, it gives CASSLDGALNTEAFF.

The chain joins TRBV10-3 to TRBJ2-3, with TRBD2 matching over 8 bases. The CDR3 covers 16 residues. Germline CDR1 is ENHRY and CDR2 is SYGVKD. With 0 bases clipped from V and 6 bases from J, the junction kept 8 bases outside the gene matches. CDR3 sequence reads: CAISESRSGSRDTQYF. CDR3 in DNA: TGTGCCATCAGTGAGTCGAGGAGCGGGAGCAGGGATACGCAGTATTTT.

This chain uses TRBV14 with TRBJ2-3; possibly TRBD2 for D (6 bases). This CDR3 is built from 17 residues. Trimming pared 0 bases from V and 1 base from J, leaving 14 bases between. Germline lookup yields CDR1 SGHDN and CDR2 FVKESK. CDR3 protein: CASSQDQRRVGTDTQYF. The CDR3 DNA reads as TGTGCCAGCAGCCAAGATCAGCGGAGGGTGGGCACAGATACGCAGTATTTT. Full variable domain (missing parts from reference TRBV14 and TRBJ2-3): EAGVTQFPSHSVIEKGQTVTLRCDPISGHDNLYWYRRVMGKEIKFLLHFVKESKQDESGMPNNRFLAERTGGTYSTLKVQPAELEDSGVYFCASSQDQRRVGTDTQYFGPGTRLTVL.

V usage is TRBV30 and J usage is TRBJ2-1; D is uncertain. V lost 5 bases and J lost 4, with 18 bases in between. Per the germline V gene, CDR1 is GTSNPN and CDR2 is SVGIG (reference sequence). The CDR3 totals 15 residues. CDR3 nucleotides: TGTGCCTGGGGGCCCCTTTACGATGTATACAATGAGCAGTTCTTC. It yields the protein CAWGPLYDVYNEQFF.

This chain uses TRBV29-1 with TRBJ2-1; D uncertain. Trimming cost V 4 bases and J 0 bases, with 10 bases left between them. Germline V gives CDR1 SQVTM, CDR2 ANQGSEA. This CDR3 has 14 amino acids. As DNA, the CDR3 is TGCAGCGTTGTTGACGTGAGCTCCTACAATGAGCAGTTCTTC. Encoded protein: CSVVDVSSYNEQFF.

The chain recombines TRBV29-1 with TRBJ2-5; D is undetermined. V was pared by 3 bases and J by 0 bases, with 5 bases between. The length of the CDR3 is 12 residues. Germline values: CDR1 SQVTM, CDR2 ANQGSEA. Here the CDR3 reads CSVEGNQETQYF. DNA for the CDR3: TGCAGCGTTGAGGGCAACCAAGAGACCCAGTACTTC.

This clone showed up just a few times. The rearrangement joins TRBV27 to TRBJ1-2; D unresolved. The CDR3 loop spans 14 amino acids. Germline loops: CDR1 MNHEY, CDR2 SMNVEV (reference sequence). The V gene lost 3 bases and the J gene lost 5 bases, with 13 bases spanning the gap. CDR3 coding DNA: TGTGCCAGCAGTTTTGTGGGCCGCCAATATGGCTACACCTTC. Translated: CASSFVGRQYGYTF.

This chain connects TRBV15 to TRBJ2-5; 7 bases match TRBD2. The CDR3 sequence is 15 residues long. J was trimmed by 2 bases and V by 0 bases; bases with no gene match: 3. From germline, CDR1 is LNHNV and CDR2 YYDKDF (reference sequence). The CDR3 region has the DNA TGTGCCACCAGCAGAGATTACGGGAGGCAAGAGACCCAGTACTTC. Protein: CATSRDYGRQETQYF.

The V gene is TRBV9, the J gene TRBJ1-1; possibly TRBD1 for D (5 bases). Deletions cut 0 bases from V and 4 bases from J, with 13 bases between. The germline V gene has CDR1 SGDLS and CDR2 YYNGEE. The length of the CDR3 is 15 residues. This CDR3 is CASSVEGREGTEAFF. CDR3 DNA sequence: TGTGCCAGCAGCGTAGAAGGCAGGGAGGGCACTGAAGCTTTCTTT.

The chain links TRBV29-1 to TRBJ1-4; TRBD1 might be the D (5 bases). The germline V gene has CDR1 SQVTM and CDR2 ANQGSEA. CDR3 length equals 13 residues. V gave up 5 bases and J gave up 8 bases, with 15 bases separating them. Here the CDR3 DNA reads TGCAGCGTTCGGGACCTTATTGGAGAAAAACTGTTTTTT. Translating it yields CSVRDLIGEKLFF.